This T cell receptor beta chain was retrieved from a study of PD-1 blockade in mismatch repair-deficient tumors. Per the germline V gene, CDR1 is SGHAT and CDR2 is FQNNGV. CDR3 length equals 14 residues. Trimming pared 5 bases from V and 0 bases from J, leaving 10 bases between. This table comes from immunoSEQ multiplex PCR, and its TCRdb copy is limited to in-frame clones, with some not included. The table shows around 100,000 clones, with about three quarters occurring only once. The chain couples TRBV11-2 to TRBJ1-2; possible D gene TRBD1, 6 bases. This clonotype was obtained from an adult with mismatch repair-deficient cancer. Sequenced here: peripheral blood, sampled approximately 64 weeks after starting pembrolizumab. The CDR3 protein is CASSPTGTNYGYTF. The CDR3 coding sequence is TGTGCCAGCAGCCCAACAGGGACTAACTATGGCTACACCTTC.